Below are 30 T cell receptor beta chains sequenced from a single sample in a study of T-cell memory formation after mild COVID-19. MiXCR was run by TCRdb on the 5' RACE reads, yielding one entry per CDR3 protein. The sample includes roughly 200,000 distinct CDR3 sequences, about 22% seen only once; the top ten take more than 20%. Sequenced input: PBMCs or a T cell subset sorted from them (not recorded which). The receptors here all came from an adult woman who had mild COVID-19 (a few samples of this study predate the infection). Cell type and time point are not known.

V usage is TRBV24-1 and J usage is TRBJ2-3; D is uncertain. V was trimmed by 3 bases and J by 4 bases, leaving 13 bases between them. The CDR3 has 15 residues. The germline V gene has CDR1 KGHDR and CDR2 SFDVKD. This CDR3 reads CATSDPFDGADTQYF. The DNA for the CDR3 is TGTGCCACCAGTGATCCCTTCGATGGGGCAGATACGCAGTATTTT.

The CDR3 protein is CSLADYSYNEQFF. The CDR3 nucleotides are TGCAGCCTAGCAGATTACTCCTACAATGAGCAGTTCTTC. J is TRBJ2-1 and V is TRBV29-1; D perhaps matches TRBD2 (5 bases). CDR1 is SQVTM and CDR2 is ANQGSEA in the germline V gene. V lost 8 bases and J lost 0, with 11 bases in between. This CDR3 has 13 residues.

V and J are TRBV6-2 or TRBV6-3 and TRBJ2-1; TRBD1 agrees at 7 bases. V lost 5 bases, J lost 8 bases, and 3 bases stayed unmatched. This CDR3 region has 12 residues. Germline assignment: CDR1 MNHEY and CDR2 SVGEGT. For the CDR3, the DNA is TGTGCCAGCAGTCCCGGGACAGATGAGCAGTTCTTC. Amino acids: CASSPGTDEQFF.

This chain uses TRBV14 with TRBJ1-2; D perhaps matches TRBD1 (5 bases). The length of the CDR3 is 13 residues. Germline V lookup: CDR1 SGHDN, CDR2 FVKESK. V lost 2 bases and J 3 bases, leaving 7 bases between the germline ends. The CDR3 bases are TGTGCCAGCAGCCAATGGGGGTACTATGGCTACACCTTC. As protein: CASSQWGYYGYTF.

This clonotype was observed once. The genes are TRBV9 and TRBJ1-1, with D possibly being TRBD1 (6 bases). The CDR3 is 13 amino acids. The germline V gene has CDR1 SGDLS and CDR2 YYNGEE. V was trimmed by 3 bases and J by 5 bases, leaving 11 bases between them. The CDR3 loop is CASSEGGLTEAFF. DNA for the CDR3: TGTGCCAGCAGCGAGGGGGGGTTGACTGAAGCTTTCTTT.

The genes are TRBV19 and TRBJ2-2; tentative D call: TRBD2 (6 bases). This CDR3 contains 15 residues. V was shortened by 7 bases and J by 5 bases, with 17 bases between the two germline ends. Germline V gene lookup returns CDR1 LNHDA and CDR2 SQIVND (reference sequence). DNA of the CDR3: TGTGCCAGTAATAGGACTCCCGGGGGAACCGGGGAGCTGTTTTTT. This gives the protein CASNRTPGGTGELFF.

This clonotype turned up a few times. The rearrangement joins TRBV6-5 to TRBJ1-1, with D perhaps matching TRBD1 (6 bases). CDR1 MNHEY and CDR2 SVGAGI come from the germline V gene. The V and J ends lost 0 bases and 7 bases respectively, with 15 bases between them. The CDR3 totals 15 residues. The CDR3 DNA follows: TGTGCCAGCAGTTACTCGAAGTGGGCACAGGGTGAAGCTTTCTTT. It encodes CASSYSKWAQGEAFF.

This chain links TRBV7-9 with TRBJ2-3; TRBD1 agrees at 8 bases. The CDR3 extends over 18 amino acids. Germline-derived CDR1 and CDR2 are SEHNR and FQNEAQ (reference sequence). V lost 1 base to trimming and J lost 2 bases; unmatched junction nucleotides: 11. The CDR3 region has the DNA TGTGCCAGCAGCTTAGACATTTTCAGGGGGCGAATCACAGATACGCAGTATTTT. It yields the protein CASSLDIFRGRITDTQYF.

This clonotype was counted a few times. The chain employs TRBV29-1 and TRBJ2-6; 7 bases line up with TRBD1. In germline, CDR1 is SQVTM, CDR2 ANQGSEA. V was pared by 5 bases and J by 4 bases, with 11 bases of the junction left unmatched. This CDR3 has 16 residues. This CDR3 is CSVTGTDFSGANVLTF. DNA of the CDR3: TGCAGCGTTACGGGGACAGACTTTTCCGGGGCCAACGTCCTGACTTTC. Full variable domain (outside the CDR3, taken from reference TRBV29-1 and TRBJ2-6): SAVISQKPSRDICQRGTSLTIQCQVDSQVTMMFWYRQQPGQSLTLIATANQGSEATYESGFVIDKFPISRPNLTFSTLTVSNMSPEDSSIYLCSVTGTDFSGANVLTFGAGSRLTVL.

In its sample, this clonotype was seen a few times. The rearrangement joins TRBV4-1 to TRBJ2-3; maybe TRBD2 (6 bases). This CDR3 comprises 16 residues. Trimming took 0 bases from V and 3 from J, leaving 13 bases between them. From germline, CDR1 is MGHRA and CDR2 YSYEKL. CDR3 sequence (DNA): TGCGCCAGCAGCCAAGATGGGGGGAAGGGGACAGATACGCAGTATTTT. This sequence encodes CASSQDGGKGTDTQYF.

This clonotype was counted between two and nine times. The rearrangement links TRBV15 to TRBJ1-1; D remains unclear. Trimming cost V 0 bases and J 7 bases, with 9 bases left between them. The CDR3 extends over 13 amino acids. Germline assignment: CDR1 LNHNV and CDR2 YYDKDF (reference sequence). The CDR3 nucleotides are TGTGCCACCAGCAGAGATAATGAAGTTGAAGCTTTCTTT. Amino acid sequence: CATSRDNEVEAFF. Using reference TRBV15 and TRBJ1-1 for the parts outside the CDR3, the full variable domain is DAMVIQNPRYQVTQFGKPVTLSCSQTLNHNVMYWYQQKSSQAPKLLFHYYDKDFNNEADTPDNFQSRRPNTSFCFLDIRSPGLGDTAMYLCATSRDNEVEAFFGQGTRLTVV.

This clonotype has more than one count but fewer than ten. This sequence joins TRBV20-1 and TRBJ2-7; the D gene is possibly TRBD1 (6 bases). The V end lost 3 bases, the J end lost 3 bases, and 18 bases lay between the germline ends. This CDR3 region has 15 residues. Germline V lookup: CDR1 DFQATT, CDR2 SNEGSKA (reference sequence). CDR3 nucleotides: TGCAGTGCTAGTCACCCCGACAGGCAGGACTACGAGCAGTACTTC. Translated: CSASHPDRQDYEQYF.

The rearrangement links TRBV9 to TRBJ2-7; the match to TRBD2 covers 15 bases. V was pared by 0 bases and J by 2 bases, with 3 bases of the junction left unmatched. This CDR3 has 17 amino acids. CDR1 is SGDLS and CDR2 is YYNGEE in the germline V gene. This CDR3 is CASSVAGLAGGTYEQYF. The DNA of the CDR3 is TGTGCCAGCAGCGTAGCGGGACTAGCGGGAGGAACCTACGAGCAGTACTTC.

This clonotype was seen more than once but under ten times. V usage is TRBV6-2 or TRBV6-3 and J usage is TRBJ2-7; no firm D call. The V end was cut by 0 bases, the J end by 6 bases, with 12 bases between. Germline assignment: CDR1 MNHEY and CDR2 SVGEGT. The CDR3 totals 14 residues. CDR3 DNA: TGTGCCAGCAGTTACTCGAGCCCCGCAGGCGAGCAGTACTTC. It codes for CASSYSSPAGEQYF.

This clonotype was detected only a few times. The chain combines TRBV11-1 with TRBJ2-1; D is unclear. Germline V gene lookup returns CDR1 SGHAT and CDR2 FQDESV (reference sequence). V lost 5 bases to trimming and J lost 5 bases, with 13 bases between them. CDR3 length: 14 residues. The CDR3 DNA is TGTGCCAGCAGCCACCCTAGTACGCACAATGAGCAGTTCTTC. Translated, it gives CASSHPSTHNEQFF. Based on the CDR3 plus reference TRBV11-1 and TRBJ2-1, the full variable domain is EAEVAQSPRYKITEKSQAVAFWCDPISGHATLYWYRQILGQGPELLVQFQDESVVDDSQLPKDRFSAERLKGVDSTLKIQPAELGDSAMYLCASSHPSTHNEQFFGPGTRLTVL.

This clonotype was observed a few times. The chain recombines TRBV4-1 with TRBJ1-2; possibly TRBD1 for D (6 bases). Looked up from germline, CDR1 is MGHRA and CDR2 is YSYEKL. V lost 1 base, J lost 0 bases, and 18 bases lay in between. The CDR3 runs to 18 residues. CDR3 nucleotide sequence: TGCGCCAGCAGCCAAGGTCCTGGGGGCCGGGACCCTAACTATGGCTACACCTTC. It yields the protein CASSQGPGGRDPNYGYTF.

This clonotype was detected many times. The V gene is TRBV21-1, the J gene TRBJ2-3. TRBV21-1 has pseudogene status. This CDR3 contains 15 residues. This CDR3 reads CASSKASGSTDTQYF. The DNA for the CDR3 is TGTGCCAGCAGCAAAGCATCCGGAAGCACAGATACGCAGTATTTT.

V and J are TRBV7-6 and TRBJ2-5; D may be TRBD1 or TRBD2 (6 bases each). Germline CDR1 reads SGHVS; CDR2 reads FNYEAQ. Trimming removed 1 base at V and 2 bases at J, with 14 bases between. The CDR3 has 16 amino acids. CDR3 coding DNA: TGTGCCAGCAGCTTAGGGTCGGCGGGGACACAAGAGACCCAGTACTTC. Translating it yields CASSLGSAGTQETQYF.

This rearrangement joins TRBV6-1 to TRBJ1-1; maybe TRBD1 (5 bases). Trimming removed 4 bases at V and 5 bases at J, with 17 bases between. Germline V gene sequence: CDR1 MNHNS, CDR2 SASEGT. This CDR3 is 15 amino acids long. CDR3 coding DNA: TGTGCCAGCAGTGCGTACATTGGGGGTAATACTGAAGCTTTCTTT. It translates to CASSAYIGGNTEAFF.

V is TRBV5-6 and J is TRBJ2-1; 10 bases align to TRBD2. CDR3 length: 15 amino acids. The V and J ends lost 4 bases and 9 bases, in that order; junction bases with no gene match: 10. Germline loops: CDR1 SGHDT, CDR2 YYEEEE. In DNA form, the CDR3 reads TGTGCCAGCAGCCCTGGGCTAGCGGGGGTAGTTGAGCAGTTCTTC. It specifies CASSPGLAGVVEQFF.

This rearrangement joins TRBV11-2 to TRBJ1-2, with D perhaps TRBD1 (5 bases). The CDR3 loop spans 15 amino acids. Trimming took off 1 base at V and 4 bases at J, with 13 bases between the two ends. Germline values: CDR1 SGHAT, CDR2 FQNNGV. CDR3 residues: CASSLAGAPGYGYTF. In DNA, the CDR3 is TGTGCCAGCAGCTTAGCTGGGGCCCCCGGCTATGGCTACACCTTC.

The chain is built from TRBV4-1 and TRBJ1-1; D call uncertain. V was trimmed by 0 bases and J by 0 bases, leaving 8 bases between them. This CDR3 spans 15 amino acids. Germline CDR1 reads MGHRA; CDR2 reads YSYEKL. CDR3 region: CASSQDPDMNTEAFF. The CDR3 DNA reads TGCGCCAGCAGCCAAGATCCAGATATGAACACTGAAGCTTTCTTT.

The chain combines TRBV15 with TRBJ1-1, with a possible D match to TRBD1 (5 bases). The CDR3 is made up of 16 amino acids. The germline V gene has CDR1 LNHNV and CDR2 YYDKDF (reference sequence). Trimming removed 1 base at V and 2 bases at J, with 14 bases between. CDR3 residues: CATSRGEGVINTEAFF. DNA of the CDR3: TGTGCCACCAGCAGAGGAGAAGGGGTTATTAACACTGAAGCTTTCTTT.

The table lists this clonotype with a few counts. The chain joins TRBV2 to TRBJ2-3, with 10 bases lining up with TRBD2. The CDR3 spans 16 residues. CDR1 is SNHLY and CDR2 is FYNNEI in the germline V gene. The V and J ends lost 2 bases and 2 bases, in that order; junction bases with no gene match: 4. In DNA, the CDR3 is TGTGCCAGCAGTGAAACTAGCGGGGCCTACACAGATACGCAGTATTTT. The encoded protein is CASSETSGAYTDTQYF.

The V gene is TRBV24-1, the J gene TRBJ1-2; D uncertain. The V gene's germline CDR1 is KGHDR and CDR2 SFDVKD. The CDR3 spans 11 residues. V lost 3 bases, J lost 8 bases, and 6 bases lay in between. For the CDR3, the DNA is TGTGCCACCAGTGATGCGGGAGGCTACACCTTC. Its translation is CATSDAGGYTF.

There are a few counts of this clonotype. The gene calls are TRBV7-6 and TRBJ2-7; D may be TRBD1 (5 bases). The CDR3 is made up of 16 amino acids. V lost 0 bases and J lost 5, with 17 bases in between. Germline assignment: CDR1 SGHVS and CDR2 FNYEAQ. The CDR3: CASSLASGRAVHEQYF. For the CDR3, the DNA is TGTGCCAGCAGCTTAGCCTCCGGCAGGGCGGTCCACGAGCAGTACTTC.

The CDR3 loop is CASAGIDYEQYF. CDR3 nucleotides: TGCGCCAGCGCAGGGATCGATTACGAGCAGTACTTC. The V and J genes are TRBV4-1 and TRBJ2-7, with D possibly TRBD1 on 5 matching bases. This CDR3 region has 12 residues. V was cut by 8 bases and J by 4 bases, with 12 bases left in between. Germline V gives CDR1 MGHRA, CDR2 YSYEKL.

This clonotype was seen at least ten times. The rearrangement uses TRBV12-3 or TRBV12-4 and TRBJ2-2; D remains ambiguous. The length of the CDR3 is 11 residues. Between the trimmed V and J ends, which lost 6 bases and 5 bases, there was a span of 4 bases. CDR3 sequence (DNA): TGTGCCAGCAGCCGTACCGGGGAGCTGTTTTTT. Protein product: CASSRTGELFF.

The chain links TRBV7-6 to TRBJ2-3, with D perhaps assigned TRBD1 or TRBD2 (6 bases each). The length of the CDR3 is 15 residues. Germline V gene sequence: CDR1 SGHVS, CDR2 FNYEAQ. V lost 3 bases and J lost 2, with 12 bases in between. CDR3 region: CASSFRGPPTDTQYF. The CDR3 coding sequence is TGTGCCAGCAGCTTCCGGGGGCCCCCCACAGATACGCAGTATTTT.

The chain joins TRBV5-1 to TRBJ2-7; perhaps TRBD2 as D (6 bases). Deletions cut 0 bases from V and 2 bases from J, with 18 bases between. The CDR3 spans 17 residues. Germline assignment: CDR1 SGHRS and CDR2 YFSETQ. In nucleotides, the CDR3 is TGCGCCAGCAGCTTGGTAGGCGGGATGTTAGTGACCTACGAGCAGTACTTC. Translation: CASSLVGGMLVTYEQYF.